The 3 T cell receptor beta chains listed next were all sequenced from one sample in a study of T cell changes during pregnancy in multiple sclerosis. This table comes from immunoSEQ multiplex PCR, and its TCRdb copy is limited to in-frame clones, with some not included. The table records 25,000 to 35,000 clones, 85% to 95% of them present only once. This sample comprised CD8+ T cells from peripheral blood mononuclear cells, obtained before pregnancy. The receptors come from a female donor with multiple sclerosis, enrolled in a pregnancy study.

V gene TRBV27 combines with J gene TRBJ1-4; possible D gene TRBD1, 5 bases. V lost 3 bases and J lost 8, with 10 bases in between. The CDR3 runs to 13 residues. Per germline, CDR1 MNHEY and CDR2 SMNVEV (reference sequence). The CDR3 is CASSFKGNEKLFF. DNA for the CDR3: TGTGCCAGCAGTTTTAAGGGGAACGAAAAACTGTTTTTT.

The chain links TRBV19 to TRBJ2-1; 9 bases match TRBD2. Germline V CDR1 and CDR2: LNHDA, SQIVND (reference sequence). The CDR3 contains 15 residues. Trimming cost V 4 bases and J 4 bases; bases outside gene matches: 5. DNA for the CDR3: TGTGCCAGTAGTACTGCGGGGGGGCCTTACAATGAGCAGTTCTTC. As protein: CASSTAGGPYNEQFF.

This chain links TRBV9 with TRBJ2-1; TRBD1 agrees at 10 bases. CDR1 SGDLS and CDR2 YYNGEE come from the germline V gene. With V trimmed by 4 bases and J by 8 bases, 9 bases remained unmatched. The length of the CDR3 is 15 residues. In DNA form, the CDR3 reads TGTGCCAGCAGCCCTCTGGGACAGGGGATGCATGAGCAGTTCTTC. It translates to CASSPLGQGMHEQFF.